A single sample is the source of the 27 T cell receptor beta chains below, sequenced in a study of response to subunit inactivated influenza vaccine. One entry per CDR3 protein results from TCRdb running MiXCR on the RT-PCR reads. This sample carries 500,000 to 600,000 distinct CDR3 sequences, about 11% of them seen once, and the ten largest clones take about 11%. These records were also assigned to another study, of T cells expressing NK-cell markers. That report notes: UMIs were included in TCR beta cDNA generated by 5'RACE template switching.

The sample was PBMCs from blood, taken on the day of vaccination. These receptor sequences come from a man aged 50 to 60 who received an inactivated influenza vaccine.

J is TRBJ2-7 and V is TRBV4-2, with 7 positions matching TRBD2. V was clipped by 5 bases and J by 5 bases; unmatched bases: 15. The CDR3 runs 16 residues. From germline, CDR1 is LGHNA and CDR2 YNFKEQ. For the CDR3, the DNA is TGTGCCAGCAGCGCCCGGGCGACAGCGGGATCTAACGAGCAGTACTTC. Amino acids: CASSARATAGSNEQYF.

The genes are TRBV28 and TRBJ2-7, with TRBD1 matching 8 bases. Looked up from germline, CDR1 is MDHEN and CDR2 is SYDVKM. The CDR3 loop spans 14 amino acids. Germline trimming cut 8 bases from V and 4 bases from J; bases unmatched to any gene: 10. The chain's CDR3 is CASEQGGSHYEQYF. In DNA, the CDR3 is TGTGCCAGCGAACAGGGGGGATCACATTACGAGCAGTACTTC.

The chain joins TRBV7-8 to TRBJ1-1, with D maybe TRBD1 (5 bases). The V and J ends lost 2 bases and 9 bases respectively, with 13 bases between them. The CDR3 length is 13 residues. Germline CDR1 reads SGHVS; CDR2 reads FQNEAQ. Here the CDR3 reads CASSLKMRGQAFF. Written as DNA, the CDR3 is TGTGCCAGCAGCTTAAAGATGCGGGGCCAAGCTTTCTTT.

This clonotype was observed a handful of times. The CDR3 DNA follows: TGTGCCAGCAGTTCTTGGACAGGGGCGGTGAACACTGAAGCTTTCTTT. Translating gives CASSSWTGAVNTEAFF. The chain uses TRBV6-5 and TRBJ1-1, with 9 bases that match TRBD1. Per germline, CDR1 MNHEY and CDR2 SVGAGI. This CDR3 has 16 residues. Trimming took 4 bases from V and 0 from J; bases not matched to a gene: 6.

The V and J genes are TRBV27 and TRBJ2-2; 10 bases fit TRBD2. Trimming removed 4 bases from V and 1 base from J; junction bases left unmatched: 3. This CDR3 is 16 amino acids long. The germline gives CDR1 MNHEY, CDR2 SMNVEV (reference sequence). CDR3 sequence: CASSSRTSGNTGELFF. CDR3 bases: TGTGCCAGCAGTTCCAGGACTAGCGGGAACACCGGGGAGCTGTTTTTT.

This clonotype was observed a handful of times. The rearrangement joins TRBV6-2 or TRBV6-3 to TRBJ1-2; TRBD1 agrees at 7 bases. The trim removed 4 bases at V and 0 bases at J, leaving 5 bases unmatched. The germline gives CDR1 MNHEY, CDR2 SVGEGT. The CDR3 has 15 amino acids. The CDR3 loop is CASSWGDRSNYGYTF. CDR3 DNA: TGTGCCAGCAGTTGGGGGGACAGATCTAACTATGGCTACACCTTC.

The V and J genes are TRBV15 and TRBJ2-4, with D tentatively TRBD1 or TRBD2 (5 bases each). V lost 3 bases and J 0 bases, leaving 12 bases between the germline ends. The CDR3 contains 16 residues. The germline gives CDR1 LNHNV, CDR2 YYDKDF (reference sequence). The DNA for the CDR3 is TGTGCCACCAGCAGGGCAGGGACCCTAGCCAAAAACATTCAGTACTTC. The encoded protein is CATSRAGTLAKNIQYF. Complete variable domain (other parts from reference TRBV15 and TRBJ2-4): DAMVIQNPRYQVTQFGKPVTLSCSQTLNHNVMYWYQQKSSQAPKLLFHYYDKDFNNEADTPDNFQSRRPNTSFCFLDIRSPGLGDTAMYLCATSRAGTLAKNIQYFGAGTRLSVL.

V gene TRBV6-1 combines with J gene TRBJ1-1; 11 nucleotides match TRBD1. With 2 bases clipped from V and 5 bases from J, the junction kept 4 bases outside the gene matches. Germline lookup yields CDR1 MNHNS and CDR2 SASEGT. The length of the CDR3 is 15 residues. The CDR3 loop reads CASSEIGQGATEAFF. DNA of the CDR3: TGTGCCAGCAGTGAAATAGGACAGGGGGCTACTGAAGCTTTCTTT.

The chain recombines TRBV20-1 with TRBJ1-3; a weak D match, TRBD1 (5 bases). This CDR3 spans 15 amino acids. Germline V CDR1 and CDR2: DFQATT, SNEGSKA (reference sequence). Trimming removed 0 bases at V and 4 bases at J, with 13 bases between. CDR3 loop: CSAREPGEGGNTIYF. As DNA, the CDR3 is TGCAGTGCTAGAGAACCTGGGGAGGGGGGAAACACCATATATTTT.

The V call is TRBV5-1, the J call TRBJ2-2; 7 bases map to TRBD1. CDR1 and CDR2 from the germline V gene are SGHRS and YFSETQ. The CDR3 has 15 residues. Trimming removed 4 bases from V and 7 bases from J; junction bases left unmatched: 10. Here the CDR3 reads CASSLRQGSSGELFF. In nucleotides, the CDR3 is TGCGCCAGCAGCCTCCGACAGGGTTCGAGCGGGGAGCTGTTTTTT.

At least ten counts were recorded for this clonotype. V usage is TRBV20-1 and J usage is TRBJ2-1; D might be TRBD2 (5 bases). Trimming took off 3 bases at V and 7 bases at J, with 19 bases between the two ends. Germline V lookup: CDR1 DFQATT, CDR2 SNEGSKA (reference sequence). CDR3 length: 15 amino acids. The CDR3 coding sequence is TGCAGTGCTAGGCTTCTAGCATACGGGCCAAATGAGCAGTTCTTC. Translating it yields CSARLLAYGPNEQFF.

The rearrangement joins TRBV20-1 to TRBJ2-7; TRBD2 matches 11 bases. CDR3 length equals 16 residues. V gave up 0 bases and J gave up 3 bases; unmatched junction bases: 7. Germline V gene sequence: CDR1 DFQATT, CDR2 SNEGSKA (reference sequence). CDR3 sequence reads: CSARDPLSGRGYEQYF. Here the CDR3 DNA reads TGCAGTGCTAGAGACCCGCTTAGCGGGAGGGGCTACGAGCAGTACTTC.

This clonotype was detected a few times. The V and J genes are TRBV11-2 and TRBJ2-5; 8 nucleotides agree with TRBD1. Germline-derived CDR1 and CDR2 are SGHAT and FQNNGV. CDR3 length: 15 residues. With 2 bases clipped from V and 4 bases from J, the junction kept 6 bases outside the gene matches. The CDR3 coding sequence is TGTGCCAGCAGCTTACAACAGGGGGGTAGAGAGACCCAGTACTTC. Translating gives CASSLQQGGRETQYF.

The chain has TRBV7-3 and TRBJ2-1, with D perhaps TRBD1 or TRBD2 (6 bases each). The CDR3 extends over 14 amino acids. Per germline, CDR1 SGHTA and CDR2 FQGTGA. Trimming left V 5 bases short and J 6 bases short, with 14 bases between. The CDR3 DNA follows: TGTGCCAGCAGCCTTCTATCGGGGGCCAATGAGCAGTTCTTC. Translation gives CASSLLSGANEQFF.

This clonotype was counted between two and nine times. This CDR3 reads CASSTQGNINYGYTF. CDR3 coding DNA: TGTGCCAGCAGCACCCAGGGGAACATCAACTATGGCTACACCTTC. This chain links TRBV7-2 with TRBJ1-2, with D possibly matching TRBD1 (6 bases). Germline V lookup: CDR1 SGHTA, CDR2 FQGNSA. CDR3 length equals 15 residues. Trimming cost V 5 bases and J 2 bases, with 15 bases left between them. Full variable domain (outside the CDR3, taken from reference TRBV7-2 and TRBJ1-2): GAGVSQSPSNKVTEKGKDVELRCDPISGHTALYWYRQSLGQGLEFLIYFQGNSAPDKSGLPSDRFSAERTGGSVSTLTIQRTQQEDSAVYLCASSTQGNINYGYTFGSGTRLTVV.

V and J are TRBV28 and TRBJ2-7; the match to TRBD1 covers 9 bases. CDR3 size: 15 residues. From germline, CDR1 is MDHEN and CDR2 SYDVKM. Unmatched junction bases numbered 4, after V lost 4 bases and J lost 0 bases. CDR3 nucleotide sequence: TGTGCCAGCAGTTCACAGGGGGCTATCTCCTACGAGCAGTACTTC. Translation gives CASSSQGAISYEQYF.

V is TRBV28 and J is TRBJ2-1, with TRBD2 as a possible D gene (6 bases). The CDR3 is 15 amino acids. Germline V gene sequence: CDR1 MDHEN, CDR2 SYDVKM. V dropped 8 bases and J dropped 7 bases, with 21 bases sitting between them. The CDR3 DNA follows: TGTGCCAGCCTTCAGTCCGGGACTTCTGGGAATGAGCAGTTCTTC. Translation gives CASLQSGTSGNEQFF.

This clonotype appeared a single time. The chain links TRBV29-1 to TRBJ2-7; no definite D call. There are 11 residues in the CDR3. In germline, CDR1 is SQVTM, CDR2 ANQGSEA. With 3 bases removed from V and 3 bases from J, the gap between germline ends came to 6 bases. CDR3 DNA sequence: TGCAGCGTTGAGTCTGACTACGAGCAGTACTTC. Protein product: CSVESDYEQYF.

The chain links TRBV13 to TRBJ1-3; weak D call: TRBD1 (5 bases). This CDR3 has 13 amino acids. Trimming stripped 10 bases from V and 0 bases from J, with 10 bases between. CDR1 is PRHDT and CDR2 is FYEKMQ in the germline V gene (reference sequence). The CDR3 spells CATGGGSGNTIYF. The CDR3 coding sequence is TGTGCCACCGGGGGGGGCTCTGGAAACACCATATATTTT.

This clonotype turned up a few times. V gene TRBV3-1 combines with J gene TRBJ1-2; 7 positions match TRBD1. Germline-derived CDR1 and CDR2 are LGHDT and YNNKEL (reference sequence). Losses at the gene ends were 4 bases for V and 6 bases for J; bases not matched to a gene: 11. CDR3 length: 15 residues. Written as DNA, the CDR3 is TGTGCCAGCAGCCGAGACATCACAGGGGCGGATGGCTACACCTTC. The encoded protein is CASSRDITGADGYTF.

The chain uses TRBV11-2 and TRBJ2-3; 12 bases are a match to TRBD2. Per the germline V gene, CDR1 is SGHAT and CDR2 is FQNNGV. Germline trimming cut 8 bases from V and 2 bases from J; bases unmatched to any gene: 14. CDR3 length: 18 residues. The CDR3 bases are TGTGCCAGCCGCGAAACGAGACTAGCGGGAGTATTCACAGATACGCAGTATTTT. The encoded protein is CASRETRLAGVFTDTQYF.

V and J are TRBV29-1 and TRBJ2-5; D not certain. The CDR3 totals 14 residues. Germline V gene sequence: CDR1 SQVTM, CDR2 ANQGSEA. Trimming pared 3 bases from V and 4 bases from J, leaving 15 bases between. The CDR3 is CSVEEGVVRETQYF. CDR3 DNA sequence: TGCAGCGTTGAGGAAGGTGTGGTGCGAGAGACCCAGTACTTC.

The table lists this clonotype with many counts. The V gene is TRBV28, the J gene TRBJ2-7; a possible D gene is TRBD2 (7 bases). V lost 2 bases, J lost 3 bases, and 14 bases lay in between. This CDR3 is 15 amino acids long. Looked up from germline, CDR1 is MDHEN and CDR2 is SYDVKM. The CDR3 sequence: CASSLGGAYFYEQYF. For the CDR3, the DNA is TGTGCCAGCAGTTTAGGGGGGGCATATTTCTACGAGCAGTACTTC.

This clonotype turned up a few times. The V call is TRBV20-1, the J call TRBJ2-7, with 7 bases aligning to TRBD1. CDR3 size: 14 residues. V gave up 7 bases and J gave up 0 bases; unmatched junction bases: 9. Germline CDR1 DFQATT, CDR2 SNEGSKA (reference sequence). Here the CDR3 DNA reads TGCAGTGGCATAGACAGGGTCCTCTCCTACGAGCAGTACTTC. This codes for CSGIDRVLSYEQYF.

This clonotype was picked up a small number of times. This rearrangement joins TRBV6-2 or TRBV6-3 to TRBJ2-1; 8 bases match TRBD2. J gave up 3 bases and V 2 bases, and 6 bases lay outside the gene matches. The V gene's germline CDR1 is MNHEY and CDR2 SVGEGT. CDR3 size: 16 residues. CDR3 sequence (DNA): TGTGCCAGCAGTTACAGAGGGCTAGCGGGCTACAATGAGCAGTTCTTC. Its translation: CASSYRGLAGYNEQFF.

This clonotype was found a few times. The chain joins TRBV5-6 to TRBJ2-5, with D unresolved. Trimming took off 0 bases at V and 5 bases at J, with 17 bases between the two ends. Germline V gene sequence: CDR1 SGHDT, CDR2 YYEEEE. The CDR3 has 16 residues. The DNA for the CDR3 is TGTGCCAGCAGCTTGGTACAAAACAGTAGAAGGGAGACCCAGTACTTC. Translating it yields CASSLVQNSRRETQYF.

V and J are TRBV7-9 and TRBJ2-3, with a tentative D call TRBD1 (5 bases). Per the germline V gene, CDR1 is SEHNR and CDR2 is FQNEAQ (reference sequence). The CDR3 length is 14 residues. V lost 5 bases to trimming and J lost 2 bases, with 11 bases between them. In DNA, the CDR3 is TGTGCCAGCAGCATTAGACAGAACACAGATACGCAGTATTTT. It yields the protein CASSIRQNTDTQYF.